The table lists the clone carrying this TCR beta chain with many counts. The antigen is undetermined. The data are from a study of response to subunit inactivated influenza vaccine. Points from the study as a whole: After each seasonal influenza vaccination, few new T cells are recruited, the authors suggested.

MiXCR was run by TCRdb on the RT-PCR reads, yielding one entry per CDR3 protein. This sample has 300,000 to 350,000 distinct CDR3 sequences, with around 22% found just once. The sequenced sample was PBMCs from blood, obtained less than 22 months after vaccination. The origin of this receptor is a man between 45 and 75 years old who received an inactivated influenza vaccine.

The CDR3 reads CASSVDDRVTTEAFF. The CDR3 region has the DNA TGTGCCAGCAGCGTCGACGACAGGGTTACCACTGAAGCTTTCTTT. V is TRBV21-1 and J is TRBJ1-1; the D segment call TRBD1 is taken from the table without a DNA check. TRBV21-1 is annotated as a pseudogene. The CDR3 runs 15 residues.